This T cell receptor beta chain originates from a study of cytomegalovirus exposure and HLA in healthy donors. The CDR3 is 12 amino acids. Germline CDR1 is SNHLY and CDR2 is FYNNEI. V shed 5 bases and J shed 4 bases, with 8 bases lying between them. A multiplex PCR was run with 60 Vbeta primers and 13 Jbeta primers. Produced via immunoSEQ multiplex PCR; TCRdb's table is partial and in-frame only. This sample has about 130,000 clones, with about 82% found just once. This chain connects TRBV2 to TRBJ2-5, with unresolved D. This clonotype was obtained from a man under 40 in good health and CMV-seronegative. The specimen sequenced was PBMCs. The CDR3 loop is CASSPLGETQYF. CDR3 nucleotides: TGTGCCAGCAGTCCCCTCGGAGAGACCCAGTACTTC.